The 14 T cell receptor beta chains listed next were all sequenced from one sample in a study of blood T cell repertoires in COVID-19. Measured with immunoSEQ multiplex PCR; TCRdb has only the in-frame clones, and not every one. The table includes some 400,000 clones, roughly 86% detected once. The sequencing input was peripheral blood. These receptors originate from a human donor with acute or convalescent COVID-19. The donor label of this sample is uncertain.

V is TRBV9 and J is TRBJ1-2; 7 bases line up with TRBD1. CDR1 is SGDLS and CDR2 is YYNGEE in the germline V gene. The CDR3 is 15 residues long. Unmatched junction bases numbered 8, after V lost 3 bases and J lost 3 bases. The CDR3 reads CASSARHRGDYGYTF. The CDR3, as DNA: TGTGCCAGCAGCGCCAGACACAGGGGAGACTATGGCTACACCTTC.

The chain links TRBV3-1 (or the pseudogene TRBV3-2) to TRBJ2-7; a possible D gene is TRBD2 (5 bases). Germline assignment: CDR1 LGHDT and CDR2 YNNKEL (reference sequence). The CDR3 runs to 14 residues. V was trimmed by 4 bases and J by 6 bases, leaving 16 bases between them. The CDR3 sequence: CASSPLRGNGEQYF. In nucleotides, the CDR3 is TGTGCCAGCAGCCCTCTTAGAGGGAACGGCGAGCAGTACTTC.

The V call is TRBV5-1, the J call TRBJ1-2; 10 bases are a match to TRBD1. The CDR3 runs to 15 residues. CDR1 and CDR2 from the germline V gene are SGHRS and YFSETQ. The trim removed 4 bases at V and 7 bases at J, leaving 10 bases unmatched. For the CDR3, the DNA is TGCGCCAGCAGCCCACGGACAGGGGGAAGGTTTGGCTACACCTTC. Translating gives CASSPRTGGRFGYTF.

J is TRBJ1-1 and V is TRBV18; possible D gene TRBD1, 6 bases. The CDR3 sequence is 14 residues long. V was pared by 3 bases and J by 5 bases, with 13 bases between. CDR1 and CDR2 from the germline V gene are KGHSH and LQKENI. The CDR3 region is CASSPSGTITEAFF. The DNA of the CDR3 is TGTGCCAGCTCACCGTCCGGGACAATTACTGAAGCTTTCTTT.

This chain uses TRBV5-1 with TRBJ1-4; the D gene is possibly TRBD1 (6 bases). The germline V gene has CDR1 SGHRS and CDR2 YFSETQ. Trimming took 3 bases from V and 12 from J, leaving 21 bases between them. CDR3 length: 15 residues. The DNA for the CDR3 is TGCGCCAGCAGCTCCCGGGACACCTCACCAGGGCAACTGTTTTTT. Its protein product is CASSSRDTSPGQLFF.

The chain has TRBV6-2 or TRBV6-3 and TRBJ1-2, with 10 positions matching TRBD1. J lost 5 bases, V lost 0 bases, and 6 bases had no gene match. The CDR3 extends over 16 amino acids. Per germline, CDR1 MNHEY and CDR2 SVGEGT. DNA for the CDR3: TGTGCCAGCAGTTACTCGAGACAGGGGGCCAGTTATGGCTACACCTTC. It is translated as CASSYSRQGASYGYTF.

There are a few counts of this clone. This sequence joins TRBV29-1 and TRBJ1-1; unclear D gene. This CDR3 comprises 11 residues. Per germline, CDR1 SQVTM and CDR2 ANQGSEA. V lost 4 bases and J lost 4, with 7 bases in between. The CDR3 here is CSVATGTEAFF. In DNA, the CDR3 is TGCAGCGTTGCAACGGGCACTGAAGCTTTCTTT.

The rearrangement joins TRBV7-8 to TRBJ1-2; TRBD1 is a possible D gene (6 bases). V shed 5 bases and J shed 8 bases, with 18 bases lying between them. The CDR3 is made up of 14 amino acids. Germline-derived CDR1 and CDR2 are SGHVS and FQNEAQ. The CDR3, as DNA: TGTGCCAGCAGCCCTCCGAACAGGGCTTACGGCTACACCTTC. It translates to CASSPPNRAYGYTF.

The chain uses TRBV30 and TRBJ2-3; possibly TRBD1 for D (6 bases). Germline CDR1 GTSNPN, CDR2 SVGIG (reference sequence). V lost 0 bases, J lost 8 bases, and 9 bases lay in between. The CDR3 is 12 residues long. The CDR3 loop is CAWSVRGGTQYF. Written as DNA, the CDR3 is TGTGCCTGGAGTGTCCGAGGGGGTACGCAGTATTTT.

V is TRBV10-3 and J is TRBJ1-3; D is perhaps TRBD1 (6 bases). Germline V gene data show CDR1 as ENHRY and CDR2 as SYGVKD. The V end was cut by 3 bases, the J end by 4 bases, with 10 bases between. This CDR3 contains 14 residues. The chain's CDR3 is CAISEPGQGNTIYF. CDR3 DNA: TGTGCCATCAGTGAACCGGGACAAGGAAACACCATATATTTT.

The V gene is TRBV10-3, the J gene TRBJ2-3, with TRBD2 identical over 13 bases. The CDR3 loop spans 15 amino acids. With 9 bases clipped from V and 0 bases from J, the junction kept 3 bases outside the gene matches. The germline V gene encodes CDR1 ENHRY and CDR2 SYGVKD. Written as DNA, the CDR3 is TGTGCCATTACTAGCGGGGGGGCCAGCACAGATACGCAGTATTTT. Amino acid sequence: CAITSGGASTDTQYF.

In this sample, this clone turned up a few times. In nucleotides, the CDR3 is TGTGCCAGCAGCCAAGACGCAGGCGGGGGCTACACCTTC. Residues: CASSQDAGGGYTF. V and J are TRBV3-1 (or the pseudogene TRBV3-2) and TRBJ1-2; D ambiguous. There are 13 residues in the CDR3. V gave up 0 bases and J gave up 8 bases, with 10 bases separating them. Germline CDR1 reads LGHDT; CDR2 reads YNNKEL (reference sequence).

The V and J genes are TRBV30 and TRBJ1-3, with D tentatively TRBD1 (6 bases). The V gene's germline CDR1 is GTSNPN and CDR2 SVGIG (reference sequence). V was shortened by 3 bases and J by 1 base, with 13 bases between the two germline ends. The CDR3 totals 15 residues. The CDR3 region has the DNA TGTGCCTGGAGGCTACAGGGCTTTTCTGGAAACACCATATATTTT. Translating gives CAWRLQGFSGNTIYF.

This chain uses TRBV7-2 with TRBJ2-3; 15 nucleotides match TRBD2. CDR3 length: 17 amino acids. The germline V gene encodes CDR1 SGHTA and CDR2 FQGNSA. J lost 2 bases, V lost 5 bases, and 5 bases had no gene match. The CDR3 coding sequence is TGTGCCAGCAGCCCGGGACTAGCGGGAGGTCACACAGATACGCAGTATTTT. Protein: CASSPGLAGGHTDTQYF.